The rows below give T cell receptor beta chains drawn from one sample of a study of CXCR3-negative and CXCR3-positive naive CD8 T cells. Using the 5' RACE reads, TCRdb records one entry per CDR3 protein without DNA. The table lists fewer than 80,000 distinct CDR3 sequences, with over 1.3% in the top ten. The specimen sequenced was naive CXCR3- CD8+ T cells from blood. Receptors originate from a human donor in good health. Some clones in this sample may be carry-over from other donors' samples. The CDR3 runs from the conserved cysteine through the conserved F or W.

v_call	j_call	cdr3_aa
TRBV25-1	TRBJ1-1	CASSDPLNTEAFF
TRBV5-1	TRBJ2-6	CASSGGANVLTF
TRBV14	TRBJ2-7	CASSRSGWNEQYF
TRBV3-1	TRBJ2-1	CASSTFSGDNEQFF
TRBV28	TRBJ2-3	CASTAPDTQYF
TRBV9	TRBJ2-5	CASSVDGFPQETQYF
TRBV28	TRBJ2-7	CASSLEVSYEQYF
TRBV5-1	TRBJ2-7	CASSLGGGRQGEQYF
TRBV29-1	TRBJ2-3	CSVATGTRTDTQYF
TRBV20-1	TRBJ2-7	CSARAGGGFYEQYF
TRBV13	TRBJ1-6	CASSLGDKSPLHF
TRBV29-1	TRBJ2-1	CSVPSEGTEQFF
TRBV28	TRBJ1-2	CASSPWDTNNYGYTF
TRBV27	TRBJ2-1	CASSRTSGTDNEQFF
TRBV7-9	TRBJ1-1	CASSFETPWTTEAFF
TRBV2	TRBJ2-3	CASVRGTGVPDTQYF
TRBV27	TRBJ2-7	CASSLSSGDINYEQYF
TRBV2	TRBJ1-3	CASRGPPWGRNTIYF
TRBV20-1	TRBJ2-2	CSARVPPWDTGELFF
TRBV20-1	TRBJ2-7	CSAYPGLAGVGYEQYF